One and the same sample provided the 21 T cell receptor beta chains below, sequenced in a study of technical replicates of blood from several donors. Sequencing used immunoSEQ multiplex PCR; TCRdb keeps in-frame clones, though not all of them. The table includes more than 80,000 clones, approximately 95% detected once. The sample comprised T cells isolated from PBMCs. The receptor set was obtained from a human donor in good health.

The gene calls are TRBV28 and TRBJ2-1; D is perhaps TRBD1 (6 bases). This CDR3 has 12 residues. The germline V gene encodes CDR1 MDHEN and CDR2 SYDVKM. Trimming took 5 bases from V and 10 from J, leaving 12 bases between them. CDR3 in DNA: TGTGCCAGCAGTACAACAGGGTTGGAGCAGTTCTTC. Protein: CASSTTGLEQFF. Supplemented by reference TRBV28 and TRBJ2-1, the full variable domain reads DVKVTQSSRYLVKRTGEKVFLECVQDMDHENMFWYRQDPGLGLRLIYFSYDVKMKEKGDIPEGYSVSREKKERFSLILESASTNQTSMYLCASSTTGLEQFFGPGTRLTVL.

J is TRBJ1-5 and V is TRBV2, with TRBD1 as a possible D gene (6 bases). The V gene's germline CDR1 is SNHLY and CDR2 FYNNEI. CDR3 length: 13 residues. V was shortened by 6 bases and J by 2 bases, with 8 bases between the two germline ends. The CDR3 region has the DNA TGTGCCAGCAGACAGGGACGCAATCAGCCCCAGCATTTT. Translation gives CASRQGRNQPQHF.

V usage is TRBV7-3 and J usage is TRBJ2-3; D uncertain. Trimming removed 0 bases at V and 3 bases at J, with 7 bases between. The CDR3 length is 14 residues. Germline V gene sequence: CDR1 SGHTA, CDR2 FQGTGA. CDR3 residues: CASSLTATTDTQYF. In DNA form, the CDR3 reads TGTGCCAGCAGCTTAACAGCTACTACAGATACGCAGTATTTT.

V gene TRBV2 combines with J gene TRBJ2-1, with a weak D call TRBD2 (5 bases). The CDR3 runs 17 residues. Germline V gives CDR1 SNHLY, CDR2 FYNNEI. Trimming left V 2 bases short and J 4 bases short, with 18 bases between. The CDR3 is CASSESSARAPYNEQFF. CDR3 DNA sequence: TGTGCCAGCAGTGAAAGTAGCGCGAGGGCCCCTTACAATGAGCAGTTCTTC.

The V gene is TRBV21-1, the J gene TRBJ2-7; TRBD1 is taken as the D call from the table, unchecked against the DNA. TRBV21-1 corresponds to a pseudogene. The length of the CDR3 is 18 residues. CDR3: CASSELDPGGQGVDEQYF. The CDR3 DNA follows: TGTGCCAGCAGCGAACTTGATCCCGGGGGACAGGGGGTGGACGAGCAGTACTTC.

V is TRBV7-8 and J is TRBJ1-2; a possible D gene is TRBD1 (5 bases). The V gene's germline CDR1 is SGHVS and CDR2 FQNEAQ. The CDR3 length is 13 residues. The germline V and J ends were trimmed by 3 bases and 4 bases, with 9 bases remaining between them. CDR3: CASSLQGSYGYTF. DNA for the CDR3: TGTGCCAGCAGCTTGCAGGGTTCCTATGGCTACACCTTC.

The V call is TRBV5-4, the J call TRBJ2-3; 7 positions match TRBD2. With V trimmed by 0 bases and J by 4 bases, 5 bases remained unmatched. CDR1 is SGHNT, CDR2 YYREEE, per germline (reference sequence). The CDR3 sequence is 15 residues long. CDR3 bases: TGTGCCAGCAGCTTGGGCGGGAGTAGAGCAGATACGCAGTATTTT. It is translated as CASSLGGSRADTQYF.

The chain links TRBV2 to TRBJ2-7, with a weak D call TRBD2 (6 bases). The V and J ends lost 5 bases and 2 bases respectively, with 10 bases between them. Looked up from germline, CDR1 is SNHLY and CDR2 is FYNNEI. This CDR3 has 13 amino acids. Written as DNA, the CDR3 is TGTGCCAGCAGTATTCCGGGGGCCTACGAGCAGTACTTC. Its translation: CASSIPGAYEQYF.

This rearrangement joins TRBV10-2 to TRBJ1-5; TRBD1 agrees at 10 bases. With V trimmed by 5 bases and J by 5 bases, 3 bases remained unmatched. CDR1 and CDR2 (germline): WSHSY, SAAADI. The CDR3 covers 14 residues. The CDR3 here is CASSPGQGDQPQHF. CDR3 coding DNA: TGCGCCAGCAGTCCTGGACAGGGGGATCAGCCCCAGCATTTT.

This chain connects TRBV27 to TRBJ2-3; the match to TRBD1 covers 12 bases. V dropped 2 bases and J dropped 3; count of bases not matched to a gene: 6. Germline-derived CDR1 and CDR2 are MNHEY and SMNVEV (reference sequence). The CDR3 runs 17 residues. The CDR3 DNA reads TGTGCCAGCAGTTTAAAAGGGACAGGGGGCCGGACAGATACGCAGTATTTT. Amino acid sequence: CASSLKGTGGRTDTQYF.

The chain joins TRBV5-4 to TRBJ2-7; D perhaps matches TRBD2 (5 bases). Germline CDR1 and CDR2: SGHNT and YYREEE (reference sequence). Deletions cut 3 bases from V and 0 bases from J, with 13 bases between. The CDR3 consists of 15 residues. CDR3 amino acids: CASSSRSDYSYEQYF. The DNA of the CDR3 is TGTGCCAGCAGCTCCCGGTCAGACTACTCCTACGAGCAGTACTTC.

CDR3 sequence (DNA): TGTGCCAGCAGCCAGGAGGGAGTAGAAGCTTTCTTT. It specifies CASSQEGVEAFF. This chain uses TRBV7-9 with TRBJ1-1; no clear D gene. The V gene's germline CDR1 is SEHNR and CDR2 FQNEAQ (reference sequence). CDR3 length: 12 residues. V was cut by 5 bases and J by 8 bases, with 12 bases left in between.

The J gene is TRBJ2-2, the V gene TRBV2; 12 bases fit TRBD2. CDR1 and CDR2 (germline): SNHLY, FYNNEI. The J segment lost 9 bases and the V segment lost 8 bases, leaving 10 bases of the junction unmatched. The CDR3 is made up of 15 amino acids. CDR3 protein: CASLGASGGARELFF. The CDR3 bases are TGTGCCAGCCTAGGGGCTAGCGGGGGGGCCCGGGAGCTGTTTTTT. Full variable domain (missing parts from reference TRBV2 and TRBJ2-2): EPEVTQTPSHQVTQMGQEVILRCVPISNHLYFYWYRQILGQKVEFLVSFYNNEISEKSEIFDDQFSVERPDGSNFTLKIRSTKLEDSAMYFCASLGASGGARELFFGEGSRLTVL.

The rearrangement joins TRBV6-5 to TRBJ1-1; possible D gene TRBD1, 5 bases. The CDR3 loop spans 14 amino acids. V was pared by 6 bases and J by 4 bases, with 15 bases between. Germline V CDR1 and CDR2: MNHEY, SVGAGI. The CDR3 DNA is TGTGCCAGCAGCCCTGGGGCCTGGGGCACTGAAGCTTTCTTT. Translating it yields CASSPGAWGTEAFF.

This chain uses TRBV5-4 with TRBJ2-5, with TRBD1 as a possible D gene (6 bases). The germline V gene has CDR1 SGHNT and CDR2 YYREEE (reference sequence). Trimming pared 4 bases from V and 5 bases from J, leaving 12 bases between. The CDR3 has 13 amino acids. CDR3 bases: TGTGCCAGCAGCCCCCCAGACAGGGAGACCCAGTACTTC. Encoded protein: CASSPPDRETQYF.

V gene TRBV25-1 combines with J gene TRBJ2-5, with 10 bases aligning to TRBD2. The CDR3 length is 15 residues. Trimming cost V 5 bases and J 0 bases; bases outside gene matches: 3. Germline CDR1 MGHDK, CDR2 SYGVNS. The CDR3 sequence is CASSRAGGYQETQYF. The CDR3 nucleotides are TGTGCCAGCAGTAGAGCGGGGGGGTACCAAGAGACCCAGTACTTC.

V is TRBV6-5 and J is TRBJ2-6; 9 bases fit TRBD1. CDR1 MNHEY and CDR2 SVGAGI come from the germline V gene. Trimming removed 6 bases from V and 0 bases from J; junction bases left unmatched: 0. The CDR3 is 15 amino acids. CDR3 sequence (DNA): TGTGCCAGCAGGACAGGGGGCTCTGGGGCCAACGTCCTGACTTTC. Its protein is CASRTGGSGANVLTF.

The chain links TRBV29-1 to TRBJ2-3; the match to TRBD2 covers 7 bases. The J segment lost 3 bases and the V segment lost 6 bases, leaving 12 bases of the junction unmatched. The length of the CDR3 is 15 residues. Looked up from germline, CDR1 is SQVTM and CDR2 is ANQGSEA. As DNA, the CDR3 is TGCAGCGTCTTAAGGAGGGAGGGAGGAACAGATACGCAGTATTTT. It specifies CSVLRREGGTDTQYF.

This clone was observed once. The chain couples TRBV2 to TRBJ2-3, with 14 bases that match TRBD2. V dropped 9 bases and J dropped 3; count of bases not matched to a gene: 2. This CDR3 comprises 14 residues. The germline V gene encodes CDR1 SNHLY and CDR2 FYNNEI. CDR3 nucleotides: TGTGCCAGGGGACTAGCGGGAGAAACAGATACGCAGTATTTT. It encodes CARGLAGETDTQYF.

This rearrangement joins TRBV11-2 to TRBJ2-5, with TRBD2 as a possible D gene (5 bases). The V end was cut by 2 bases, the J end by 2 bases, with 6 bases between. Germline V lookup: CDR1 SGHAT, CDR2 FQNNGV. CDR3 length: 13 amino acids. CDR3 loop: CASSLQRQETQYF. The CDR3 DNA reads as TGTGCCAGCAGCTTACAGCGGCAAGAGACCCAGTACTTC. The full variable domain, completed using reference TRBV11-2 and TRBJ2-5, is EAGVAQSPRYKIIEKRQSVAFWCNPISGHATLYWYQQILGQGPKLLIQFQNNGVVDDSQLPKDRFSAERLKGVDSTLKIQPAKLEDSAVYLCASSLQRQETQYFGPGTRLLVL.

In this sample, this clone turned up once. The chain has TRBV29-1 and TRBJ2-6, with 10 bases lining up with TRBD1. The CDR3 extends over 17 amino acids. V dropped 4 bases and J dropped 0; count of bases not matched to a gene: 6. CDR1 and CDR2 from the germline V gene are SQVTM and ANQGSEA. Here the CDR3 reads CSVGGGQGSSGANVLTF. Written as DNA, the CDR3 is TGCAGCGTTGGGGGGGGACAGGGGAGCTCTGGGGCCAACGTCCTGACTTTC.